What follows describes a single T cell receptor (beta chain). Original data processing: Estimation of nucleated cell counts was performed using reference gene primer amplification. Sequencing was performed with immunoSEQ multiplex PCR; in TCRdb, only in-frame clones are kept and a portion is missing. That table gives V, J and clone size, and the DNA gave D and trimming. In the table there are just over 90,000 clones, about nine tenths of which are singletons. This record comes from a study of blood T cell repertoires in COVID-19. This CDR3 contains 13 residues. Germline loops: CDR1 MNHEY, CDR2 SMNVEV (reference sequence). Trimming took off 8 bases at V and 6 bases at J, with 13 bases between the two ends.

Sample: peripheral blood. The TCR comes from a human donor with active COVID-19. The donor label of this sample is uncertain. This sequence joins TRBV27 and TRBJ1-4, with D perhaps TRBD1 (6 bases). This chain's CDR3 is CASYDRLDEKLFF. The DNA for the CDR3 is TGTGCCAGCTACGACAGGCTGGATGAAAAACTGTTTTTT.